What follows are 22 T cell receptor beta chains derived from one specimen sequenced in a study of control samples from healthy donors and cancer patients. Profiled with immunoSEQ multiplex PCR; TCRdb holds only in-frame clones, not every one. The sample contains about 140,000 clones, around 86% of which appear only once. Sequenced material: blood. These receptors were obtained from a man aged 25 to 45 in good health.

The chain links TRBV2 to TRBJ1-5; 7 nucleotides agree with TRBD1. Germline V CDR1 and CDR2: SNHLY, FYNNEI. V was clipped by 6 bases and J by 5 bases; unmatched bases: 7. The CDR3 runs to 14 residues. The CDR3 DNA reads as TGTGCCAGCAGCCCACAGGGGTGGGATCAGCCCCAGCATTTT. This gives the protein CASSPQGWDQPQHF.

The chain couples TRBV7-2 to TRBJ1-2; D unresolved. The germline V gene has CDR1 SGHTA and CDR2 FQGNSA. V was trimmed by 4 bases and J by 8 bases, leaving 8 bases between them. The CDR3 spans 11 residues. This CDR3 reads CASSSQRGYTF. In DNA form, the CDR3 reads TGTGCCAGCAGCTCCCAGAGAGGCTACACCTTC.

The chain combines TRBV6-4 with TRBJ1-1; weak D call: TRBD1 (5 bases). The CDR3 runs 11 residues. Trimming took 2 bases from V and 8 from J, leaving 6 bases between them. Germline CDR1 is MRHNA and CDR2 is SNTAGT. CDR3 residues: CASSDGGEAFF. CDR3 in DNA: TGTGCCAGCAGTGACGGGGGGGAAGCTTTCTTT.

V and J are TRBV5-6 and TRBJ2-5, with D unresolved. Germline assignment: CDR1 SGHDT and CDR2 YYEEEE. Trimming cost V 1 base and J 0 bases, with 13 bases left between them. This CDR3 spans 16 amino acids. The CDR3 loop is CASSLFGTGDQETQYF. For the CDR3, the DNA is TGTGCCAGCAGCTTGTTCGGAACTGGGGACCAAGAGACCCAGTACTTC.

The gene calls are TRBV7-2 and TRBJ1-5; D remains ambiguous. The CDR3 contains 16 residues. Germline CDR1 SGHTA, CDR2 FQGNSA. V was pared by 2 bases and J by 0 bases, with 11 bases between. CDR3: CASSLSTTYSNQPQHF. As DNA, the CDR3 is TGTGCCAGCAGCTTATCAACCACGTATAGCAATCAGCCCCAGCATTTT.

This chain links TRBV12-3 or TRBV12-4 with TRBJ1-5, with D tentatively TRBD1 (6 bases). V was trimmed by 10 bases and J by 3 bases, leaving 13 bases between them. The CDR3 is 13 residues long. CDR3: CAKTGLNNQPQHF. Written as DNA, the CDR3 is TGTGCCAAGACAGGCCTCAACAATCAGCCCCAGCATTTT.

The J gene is TRBJ1-1, the V gene TRBV27; D call uncertain. The CDR3 has 13 amino acids. Germline V CDR1 and CDR2: MNHEY, SMNVEV (reference sequence). Trimming shortened V by 0 bases and J by 5 bases, and 7 bases separated the two germline ends. CDR3 sequence: CASSLSRMTEAFF. In nucleotides, the CDR3 is TGTGCCAGCAGTTTATCGAGAATGACTGAAGCTTTCTTT.

The J gene is TRBJ1-1, the V gene TRBV7-2; TRBD1 might be the D (6 bases). Germline-derived CDR1 and CDR2 are SGHTA and FQGNSA. Trimming cost V 5 bases and J 0 bases, with 19 bases left between them. The CDR3 is 17 residues long. This CDR3 reads CASSPQGRRPMNTEAFF. The CDR3 nucleotides read TGTGCCAGCAGCCCCCAGGGGAGGAGGCCTATGAACACTGAAGCTTTCTTT.

In its sample, this clone was seen once. The chain employs TRBV15 and TRBJ1-2; no clear D gene. Trimming stripped 0 bases from V and 2 bases from J, with 10 bases between. CDR3 length equals 15 residues. Germline V gene data show CDR1 as LNHNV and CDR2 as YYDKDF (reference sequence). CDR3 nucleotide sequence: TGTGCCACCAGCAGAGATTTTTCCGGGAACTATGGCTACACCTTC. The encoded protein is CATSRDFSGNYGYTF. Full variable domain (outside the CDR3, taken from reference TRBV15 and TRBJ1-2): DAMVIQNPRYQVTQFGKPVTLSCSQTLNHNVMYWYQQKSSQAPKLLFHYYDKDFNNEADTPDNFQSRRPNTSFCFLDIRSPGLGDTAMYLCATSRDFSGNYGYTFGSGTRLTVV.

This chain connects TRBV6-5 to TRBJ1-6; TRBD1 matches at 9 bases. Germline V CDR1 and CDR2: MNHEY, SVGAGI. This CDR3 has 14 amino acids. V dropped 8 bases and J dropped 9; count of bases not matched to a gene: 8. CDR3 coding DNA: TGTGCCAGCCAACAGGGGGCCCTCGGTTCACCCCTCCACTTT. This gives the protein CASQQGALGSPLHF.

The V call is TRBV11-2, the J call TRBJ2-5, with D possibly TRBD1 on 5 matching bases. The CDR3 has 14 residues. Germline lookup yields CDR1 SGHAT and CDR2 FQNNGV. V was pared by 2 bases and J by 5 bases, with 12 bases between. CDR3 loop: CASSLHQGIETQYF. In DNA form, the CDR3 reads TGTGCCAGCAGCTTACACCAGGGAATCGAGACCCAGTACTTC.

The chain links TRBV19 to TRBJ1-2, with TRBD1 as a possible D gene (5 bases). This CDR3 region has 13 residues. Trimming took off 9 bases at V and 7 bases at J, with 18 bases between the two ends. CDR1 is LNHDA and CDR2 is SQIVND in the germline V gene (reference sequence). The CDR3 bases are TGTGCCAGCGGGGAGGGGTACGTGGGTGGCTACACCTTC. Protein product: CASGEGYVGGYTF.

The rearrangement uses TRBV10-3 and TRBJ1-1; D perhaps matches TRBD1 (5 bases). Germline CDR1 is ENHRY and CDR2 is SYGVKD. The CDR3 consists of 11 residues. Trimming shortened V by 11 bases and J by 1 base, and 8 bases separated the two germline ends. CDR3 loop: CAAQGNTEAFF. DNA of the CDR3: TGTGCCGCGCAGGGGAACACTGAAGCTTTCTTT.

The chain links TRBV5-6 to TRBJ1-2; no firm D call. The CDR3 totals 13 residues. Trimming removed 5 bases at V and 5 bases at J, with 13 bases between. Germline CDR1 SGHDT, CDR2 YYEEEE. The CDR3 loop is CASRRPEIYGYTF. The CDR3 coding sequence is TGTGCCAGCAGGCGACCGGAAATTTATGGCTACACCTTC.

The chain joins TRBV5-4 to TRBJ2-3; 10 bases match TRBD2. V gave up 0 bases and J gave up 6 bases; unmatched junction bases: 7. The CDR3 is made up of 16 amino acids. The germline gives CDR1 SGHNT, CDR2 YYREEE (reference sequence). CDR3 sequence reads: CASSLAVTSGTDTQYF. CDR3 nucleotides: TGTGCCAGCAGCTTGGCGGTCACTAGCGGGACGGATACGCAGTATTTT.

This chain connects TRBV19 to TRBJ2-3, with D perhaps matching TRBD1 (6 bases). The ends were cut back, 5 bases at V and 4 bases at J, with 16 bases in the middle. CDR3 length equals 15 residues. Germline CDR1 and CDR2: LNHDA and SQIVND (reference sequence). CDR3 sequence: CASSRLGGWADTQYF. For the CDR3, the DNA is TGTGCCAGTAGTCGCCTTGGGGGCTGGGCAGATACGCAGTATTTT.

The chain carries TRBV6-2 or TRBV6-3 and TRBJ2-1; 13 bases agree with TRBD2. The CDR3 contains 17 residues. Germline CDR1 MNHEY, CDR2 SVGEGT. J gave up 8 bases and V 2 bases, and 9 bases lay outside the gene matches. CDR3: CASSYRSGLAGLDEQFF. As DNA, the CDR3 is TGTGCCAGCAGTTACAGGTCGGGACTAGCGGGATTAGATGAGCAGTTCTTC.

This chain connects TRBV19 to TRBJ1-2, with 8 bases lining up with TRBD1. The V gene end was trimmed by 8 bases and the J gene end by 8 bases; junction bases not matched to a gene: 4. CDR3 length equals 11 residues. Germline V gives CDR1 LNHDA, CDR2 SQIVND (reference sequence). The CDR3 DNA reads as TGTGCCAGTCAGGACAGGGAAGGCTACACCTTC. It yields the protein CASQDREGYTF.

This rearrangement joins TRBV5-1 to TRBJ2-6; TRBD1 matches at 7 bases. Germline CDR1 is SGHRS and CDR2 is YFSETQ. The CDR3 has 17 amino acids. With V trimmed by 0 bases and J by 2 bases, 5 bases remained unmatched. CDR3 sequence (DNA): TGCGCCAGCAGCTTGGCCGCTGACAGGGCTGGGGCCAACGTCCTGACTTTC. Translation gives CASSLAADRAGANVLTF.

This sequence joins TRBV7-2 and TRBJ2-7; the D gene is possibly TRBD1 (5 bases). The CDR3 is 13 amino acids. V lost 4 bases, J lost 0 bases, and 7 bases lay in between. The germline V gene has CDR1 SGHTA and CDR2 FQGNSA. CDR3 residues: CASSSTASYEQYF. As DNA, the CDR3 is TGTGCCAGCAGCTCGACAGCCTCCTACGAGCAGTACTTC.

The chain carries TRBV9 and TRBJ1-6, with 7 bases fitting TRBD1. The CDR3 has 14 residues. Germline assignment: CDR1 SGDLS and CDR2 YYNGEE. V dropped 4 bases and J dropped 5; count of bases not matched to a gene: 3. CDR3 in amino acids: CASSLGTDNSPLHF. The CDR3 DNA reads TGTGCCAGCAGCCTCGGGACAGATAATTCACCCCTCCACTTT.

V gene TRBV13 combines with J gene TRBJ2-3, with 9 positions matching TRBD2. The CDR3 has 13 amino acids. In germline, CDR1 is PRHDT, CDR2 FYEKMQ (reference sequence). V trimming: 10 bases; J trimming: 4 bases; junction bases outside the gene matches: 6. DNA for the CDR3: TGTGCCACCTCGATAGCGGGGGCAGATACGCAGTATTTT. Translating it yields CATSIAGADTQYF.